This TCR beta chain was sequenced in a study of shared clonotypes between healthy human individuals. Regarding the study as a whole: Sharing across four donors was highest in naive CD4 (around 5%) and lowest in memory CD8 (about 0.4%).

Of note for this clone: Its antigen is unknown. Other DNA sequences from this sample encode an identical CDR3 as well.

In germline, CDR1 is MGHRA, CDR2 YSYEKL. There are 16 residues in the CDR3. Trimming removed 2 bases from V and 4 bases from J, with 15 bases in between. Methods used by the authors: ImmunoSEQ output held junction-only sequences without quality scores, so filtering differed. Produced via immunoSEQ multiplex PCR; TCRdb's table is partial and in-frame only. The V and J calls and the clone size are those of that table, but D and trimming were determined from the DNA. Of 950,000 to 1,100,000 clones in the sample, more than 60% were seen once. CD45RA+ naive and CD45RA-negative memory subsets were separated from CD4+ cells.

The chain uses TRBV4-1 and TRBJ1-5; D not resolved. Source material: memory CD4+ T cells sorted from blood. Subset noted: CD45RA-negative fraction. The source of this sequence is a man between 18 and 29 years old in good health. The CDR3 nucleotides read TGCGCCAGCAGCCAAAGTTCGGGTCTCTTGAATCAGCCCCAGCATTTT. This translates into CASSQSSGLLNQPQHF.